The 6 T cell receptor beta chains reported below all come from one sample, sequenced in a study of cytomegalovirus exposure and HLA in healthy donors. Assay: immunoSEQ multiplex PCR; the TCRdb copy retains only in-frame clones and omits some. The sample carries a few hundred thousand clones, 70% to 90% recorded once. The sequencing sample was made of PBMCs. The receptors derive from a woman aged 18 to 35 in good health and CMV-seronegative.

This chain joins TRBV5-1 and TRBJ2-6; 11 nucleotides align to TRBD1. In germline, CDR1 is SGHRS, CDR2 YFSETQ. CDR3 length: 18 amino acids. Germline trimming cut 0 bases from V and 0 bases from J; bases unmatched to any gene: 2. As DNA, the CDR3 is TGCGCCAGCAGCTTGGACGGGACAGGGGGCTCTGGGGCCAACGTCCTGACTTTC. Encoded protein: CASSLDGTGGSGANVLTF.

CDR3 bases: TGTGCCAGCAGTCCCCGGACAGACGAGCAGTACTTC. It codes for CASSPRTDEQYF. The V call is TRBV6-5, the J call TRBJ2-7, with D possibly matching TRBD1 (6 bases). The ends were cut back, 5 bases at V and 5 bases at J, with 10 bases in the middle. The CDR3 is 12 amino acids. CDR1 MNHEY and CDR2 SVGAGI come from the germline V gene.

This clone was observed a few times. The V gene is TRBV21-1, the J gene TRBJ2-1; the table names TRBD2, a call not compared with the DNA. TRBV21-1 is a known pseudogene. This CDR3 contains 15 residues. This CDR3 is CASSSLAGGTHEQFF. CDR3 DNA sequence: TGTGCCAGCAGCAGCCTAGCGGGAGGAACCCATGAGCAGTTCTTC.

The rearrangement joins TRBV9 to TRBJ2-3; D is unclear. The germline V and J ends were trimmed by 4 bases and 0 bases, with 9 bases remaining between them. CDR1 and CDR2 from the germline V gene are SGDLS and YYNGEE. This CDR3 contains 14 residues. CDR3 sequence: CASSYYQSTDTQYF. As DNA, the CDR3 is TGTGCCAGCAGCTACTACCAAAGCACAGATACGCAGTATTTT.

This chain links TRBV5-1 with TRBJ1-5; TRBD1 is a possible D gene (5 bases). Germline CDR1 is SGHRS and CDR2 is YFSETQ. V lost 0 bases and J lost 0, with 7 bases in between. The CDR3 runs to 15 residues. The CDR3 DNA follows: TGCGCCAGCAGCTTGGAGGGGTATAGCAATCAGCCCCAGCATTTT. This gives the protein CASSLEGYSNQPQHF.

The rearrangement links TRBV7-2 to TRBJ1-5; 9 bases align to TRBD1. Germline CDR1 and CDR2: SGHTA and FQGNSA. Unmatched junction bases numbered 3, after V lost 1 base and J lost 5 bases. This CDR3 is built from 15 residues. DNA of the CDR3: TGTGCCAGCAGCTTAGAGGGACAGGGTTATCAGCCCCAGCATTTT. Translated: CASSLEGQGYQPQHF.